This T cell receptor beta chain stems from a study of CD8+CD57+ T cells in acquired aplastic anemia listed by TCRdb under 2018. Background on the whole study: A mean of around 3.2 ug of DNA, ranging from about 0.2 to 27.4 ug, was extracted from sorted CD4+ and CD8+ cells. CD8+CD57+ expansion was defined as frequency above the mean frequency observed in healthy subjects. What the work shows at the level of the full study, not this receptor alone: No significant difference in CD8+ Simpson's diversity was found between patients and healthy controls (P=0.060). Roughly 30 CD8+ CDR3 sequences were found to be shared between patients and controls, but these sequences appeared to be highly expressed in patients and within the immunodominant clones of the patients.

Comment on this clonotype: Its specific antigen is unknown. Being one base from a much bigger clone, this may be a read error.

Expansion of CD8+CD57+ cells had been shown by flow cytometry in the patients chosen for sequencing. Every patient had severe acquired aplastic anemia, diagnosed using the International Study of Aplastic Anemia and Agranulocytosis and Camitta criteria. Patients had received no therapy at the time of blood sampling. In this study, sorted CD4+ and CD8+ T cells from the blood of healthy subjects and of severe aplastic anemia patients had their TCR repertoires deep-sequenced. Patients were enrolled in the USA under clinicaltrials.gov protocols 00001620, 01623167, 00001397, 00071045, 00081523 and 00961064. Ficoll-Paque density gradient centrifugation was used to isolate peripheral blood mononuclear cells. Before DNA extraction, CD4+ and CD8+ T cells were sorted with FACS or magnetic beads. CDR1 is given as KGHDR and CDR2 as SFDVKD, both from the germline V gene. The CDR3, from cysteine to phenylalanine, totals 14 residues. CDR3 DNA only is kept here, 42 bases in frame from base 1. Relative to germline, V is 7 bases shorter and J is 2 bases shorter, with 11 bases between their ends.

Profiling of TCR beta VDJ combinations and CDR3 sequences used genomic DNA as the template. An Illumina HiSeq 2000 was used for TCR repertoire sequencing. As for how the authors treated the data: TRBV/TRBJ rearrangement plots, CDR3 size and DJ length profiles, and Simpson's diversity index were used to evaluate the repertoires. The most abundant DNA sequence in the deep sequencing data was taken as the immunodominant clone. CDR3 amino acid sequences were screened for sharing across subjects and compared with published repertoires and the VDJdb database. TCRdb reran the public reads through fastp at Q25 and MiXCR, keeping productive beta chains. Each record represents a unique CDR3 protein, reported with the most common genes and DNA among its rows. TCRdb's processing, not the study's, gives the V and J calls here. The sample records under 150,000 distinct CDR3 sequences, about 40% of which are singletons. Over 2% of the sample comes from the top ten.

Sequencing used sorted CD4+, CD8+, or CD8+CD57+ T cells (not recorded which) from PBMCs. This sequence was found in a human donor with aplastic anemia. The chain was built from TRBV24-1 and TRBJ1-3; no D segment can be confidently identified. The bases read TGTGCCACCAGCTTTGATTCCCCTGGAAACACCATATATTTT. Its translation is CATSFDSPGNTIYF.